The 30 T cell receptor beta chains reported below all come from one sample, sequenced in a study of T cells in Graves' hyperthyroidism and ophthalmopathy. RNA transcripts were the template for amplifying TCR beta CDR3 regions. Carried out on the TCR CDR3, a first-round RT-PCR used the HTBI primer set. Using its own MiXCR run on the multiplex PCR reads, TCRdb lists one record per CDR3 protein. The sample shows some 770,000 distinct CDR3 sequences, less than 20% of them seen only once. Sequencing was done on a sample of blood. Receptors were obtained from a man younger than 35 with Graves' hyperthyroidism.

This clonotype was observed at least ten times. The chain recombines TRBV5-1 with TRBJ2-1; the match to TRBD2 covers 10 bases. Germline V gene data show CDR1 as SGHRS and CDR2 as YFSETQ. V was pared by 0 bases and J by 6 bases, with 3 bases of the junction left unmatched. The CDR3 extends over 15 amino acids. CDR3 region: CASSLAGLAANEQFF. CDR3 sequence (DNA): TGCGCCAGCAGCTTGGCCGGACTAGCGGCCAATGAGCAGTTCTTC.

The sample holds many counts of this clonotype. J is TRBJ2-3 and V is TRBV12-3 or TRBV12-4, with D uncertain. This CDR3 has 15 amino acids. V lost 3 bases, J lost 0 bases, and 10 bases lay in between. The CDR3 sequence is CASSFLFPSTDTQYF. The CDR3 nucleotides read TGTGCCAGCAGTTTTTTGTTCCCGAGCACAGATACGCAGTATTTT.

The V gene is TRBV20-1, the J gene TRBJ2-7, with 8 bases that match TRBD2. V lost 3 bases, J lost 5 bases, and 6 bases stayed unmatched. The CDR3 covers 13 residues. The germline CDR1 and CDR2 sequences are DFQATT and SNEGSKA (reference sequence). The CDR3 nucleotides read TGCAGTGCTAGTGGGACTAGATTCCACGAGCAGTACTTC. Translating it yields CSASGTRFHEQYF.

This clonotype was seen more than once but under ten times. The chain uses TRBV5-6 and TRBJ1-2; D is unclear. CDR3 length: 13 residues. Looked up from germline, CDR1 is SGHDT and CDR2 is YYEEEE. Trimming stripped 0 bases from V and 6 bases from J, with 9 bases between. DNA of the CDR3: TGTGCCAGCAGCTTGGGTCGCAGGCATGGCTACACCTTC. This translates into CASSLGRRHGYTF.

V gene TRBV7-2 combines with J gene TRBJ1-4; a weak D match, TRBD1 (5 bases). This CDR3 region has 16 residues. Germline V gene data show CDR1 as SGHTA and CDR2 as FQGNSA. V lost 0 bases to trimming and J lost 6 bases, with 14 bases between them. The CDR3 DNA sequence: TGTGCCAGCAGCTTAGCGCCCTCAGGGCGCCATGAAAAACTGTTTTTT. This encodes CASSLAPSGRHEKLFF.

The chain joins TRBV9 to TRBJ2-1, with 7 bases identical to TRBD1. This CDR3 has 15 amino acids. Germline values: CDR1 SGDLS, CDR2 YYNGEE. V trimming: 0 bases; J trimming: 7 bases; junction bases outside the gene matches: 7. This chain's CDR3 is CASSVGPGTENEQFF. The CDR3 nucleotides are TGTGCCAGCAGCGTAGGTCCTGGGACAGAAAATGAGCAGTTCTTC.

This clonotype was detected a few times. V usage is TRBV5-1 and J usage is TRBJ2-1; D uncertain. Germline V lookup: CDR1 SGHRS, CDR2 YFSETQ. Trimming cost V 4 bases and J 7 bases, with 18 bases left between them. There are 15 residues in the CDR3. The CDR3 reads CASSPRPEVRNEQFF. The CDR3 DNA follows: TGCGCCAGCAGCCCCCGACCCGAAGTGAGGAATGAGCAGTTCTTC.

The V call is TRBV11-2, the J call TRBJ2-5, with TRBD2 matching over 9 bases. J lost 4 bases, V lost 9 bases, and 6 bases had no gene match. The CDR3 spans 13 residues. CDR1 is SGHAT and CDR2 is FQNNGV in the germline V gene. For the CDR3, the DNA is TGTGCCAGTACGCGGGGGGGAGCAGAGACCCAGTACTTC. Its translation: CASTRGGAETQYF.

This clonotype was seen at least ten times. CDR3 in DNA: TGTGCCAGCACCGACCTAGCTCGGGAGCAGTTCTTC. This encodes CASTDLAREQFF. The V call is TRBV28, the J call TRBJ2-1, with D possibly TRBD2 on 5 matching bases. The germline V gene has CDR1 MDHEN and CDR2 SYDVKM. The CDR3 has 12 residues. Trimming left V 7 bases short and J 10 bases short, with 14 bases between. Filled out from reference TRBV28 and TRBJ2-1, the complete variable domain reads DVKVTQSSRYLVKRTGEKVFLECVQDMDHENMFWYRQDPGLGLRLIYFSYDVKMKEKGDIPEGYSVSREKKERFSLILESASTNQTSMYLCASTDLAREQFFGPGTRLTVL.

V is TRBV11-2 and J is TRBJ2-7, with 13 bases that match TRBD2. The germline CDR1 and CDR2 sequences are SGHAT and FQNNGV. The CDR3 is 16 amino acids. Trimming took 2 bases from V and 4 from J; bases not matched to a gene: 5. CDR3 loop: CASSLFPGLAGYEQYF. CDR3 nucleotide sequence: TGTGCCAGCAGCTTATTCCCGGGACTAGCGGGGTACGAGCAGTACTTC.

This clonotype was detected ten times or more. This chain links TRBV12-3 or TRBV12-4 with TRBJ2-5, with TRBD1 matching over 7 bases. The length of the CDR3 is 17 residues. V lost 0 bases and J lost 2; bases outside the gene matches: 9. CDR3: CASSLARGGAVQETQYF. The DNA of the CDR3 is TGTGCCAGCAGTTTAGCGCGAGGGGGCGCCGTGCAAGAGACCCAGTACTTC.

This chain uses TRBV18 with TRBJ2-7; D may be TRBD1 or TRBD2 (5 bases each). In germline, CDR1 is KGHSH, CDR2 LQKENI. The germline V and J ends were trimmed by 2 bases and 3 bases, with 11 bases remaining between them. The length of the CDR3 is 14 residues. The CDR3 region has the DNA TGTGCCAGCTCACCAGCAGGGACCTACTACGAGCAGTACTTC. Its translation is CASSPAGTYYEQYF.

Ten or more counts support this clonotype. J is TRBJ2-7 and V is TRBV28; 10 bases match TRBD2. V lost 7 bases to trimming and J lost 3 bases; unmatched junction nucleotides: 9. Germline V gene sequence: CDR1 MDHEN, CDR2 SYDVKM. The CDR3 is 15 amino acids. The CDR3 region is CASTRGLAGVYEQYF. The CDR3 bases are TGTGCCAGCACAAGGGGGCTAGCGGGAGTCTACGAGCAGTACTTC. Full variable domain (missing parts from reference TRBV28 and TRBJ2-7): DVKVTQSSRYLVKRTGEKVFLECVQDMDHENMFWYRQDPGLGLRLIYFSYDVKMKEKGDIPEGYSVSREKKERFSLILESASTNQTSMYLCASTRGLAGVYEQYFGPGTRLTVT.

This chain connects TRBV7-3 to TRBJ2-1; 8 bases align to TRBD2. The CDR3 runs 16 residues. The V gene's germline CDR1 is SGHTA and CDR2 FQGTGA. Germline trimming cut 3 bases from V and 6 bases from J; bases unmatched to any gene: 10. CDR3: CASSLLFSGIFNEQFF. DNA for the CDR3: TGTGCCAGCAGCTTGTTGTTTAGCGGGATATTCAATGAGCAGTTCTTC.

This clonotype has more than one count but fewer than ten. CDR3 protein: CASSFWGMTGGNTGELFF. The DNA of the CDR3 is TGTGCCAGCAGTTTTTGGGGCATGACAGGGGGGAACACCGGGGAGCTGTTTTTT. The genes are TRBV28 and TRBJ2-2; 9 positions agree with TRBD1. Germline V CDR1 and CDR2: MDHEN, SYDVKM. There are 18 residues in the CDR3. V lost 3 bases, J lost 1 base, and 9 bases stayed unmatched.

This clonotype has just a few counts. This rearrangement joins TRBV29-1 to TRBJ2-5, with a tentative D call TRBD2 (5 bases). CDR3 length equals 12 residues. The V gene lost 2 bases and the J gene lost 4 bases, with 8 bases spanning the gap. Germline V lookup: CDR1 SQVTM, CDR2 ANQGSEA. The CDR3 loop reads CSVERRGETQYF. CDR3 sequence (DNA): TGCAGCGTTGAACGACGGGGAGAGACCCAGTACTTC.

This clonotype was seen more than once but under ten times. The genes are TRBV20-1 and TRBJ2-1, with D perhaps assigned TRBD1 or TRBD2 (5 bases each). Germline V CDR1 and CDR2: DFQATT, SNEGSKA (reference sequence). The CDR3 is 14 amino acids. The V end lost 0 bases, the J end lost 6 bases, and 12 bases lay between the germline ends. CDR3: CSAREGDSSNEQFF. CDR3 bases: TGCAGTGCTAGAGAGGGAGACAGCTCCAATGAGCAGTTCTTC.

This clonotype was counted ten times or more. A junction end diverges from the germline sequence, so it may reflect a read error. The chain employs TRBV5-1 and TRBJ2-5; tentatively, D is TRBD1 (6 bases). From germline, CDR1 is SGHRS and CDR2 YFSETQ. The length of the CDR3 is 13 residues. As DNA, the CDR3 is TGTGCCAGCAGCTTACAGGGTGGCGAGACCCAGTACTTC. Residues: CASSLQGGETQYF.

V is TRBV5-1 and J is TRBJ2-3, with a tentative D call TRBD2 (6 bases). The V and J ends lost 4 bases and 5 bases respectively, with 14 bases between them. Germline V gives CDR1 SGHRS, CDR2 YFSETQ. The CDR3 contains 14 residues. The CDR3 DNA reads TGCGCCAGCAGCCCGGGAGTGTTACAAGATACGCAGTATTTT. Residues: CASSPGVLQDTQYF.

The chain joins TRBV12-3 or TRBV12-4 to TRBJ2-3, with D uncertain. The CDR3 is made up of 16 amino acids. The ends were cut back, 7 bases at V and 5 bases at J, with 22 bases in the middle. CDR3 DNA: TGTGCCAGCACCCCCCGGGTGGGGTGGGCCGGAGATACGCAGTATTTT. This encodes CASTPRVGWAGDTQYF.

This clonotype was seen many times. The genes are TRBV30 and TRBJ2-7, with D perhaps TRBD1 or TRBD2 (6 bases each). Between the trimmed V and J ends, which lost 5 bases and 6 bases, there was a span of 14 bases. This CDR3 is 12 amino acids long. Germline V gives CDR1 GTSNPN, CDR2 SVGIG (reference sequence). The CDR3, as DNA: TGTGCCTGGTCTCGGGGGCCGGTCGAGCAGTACTTC. As protein: CAWSRGPVEQYF.

This clonotype has only one observation. Compared with germline, one end of the junction differs, possibly owing to a read error. V usage is TRBV9 and J usage is TRBJ2-1, with TRBD2 matching over 8 bases. Germline V lookup: CDR1 SGDLS, CDR2 YYNGEE. There are 15 residues in the CDR3. The CDR3 loop reads CASSGRGGTINERFF. The CDR3 DNA is TGTGCCAGCAGCGGCCGGGGGGGGACTATCAATGAGCGGTTCTTC. Full variable domain (rest looked up from reference TRBV9 and TRBJ2-1): DSGVTQTPKHLITATGQRVTLRCSPRSGDLSVYWYQQSLDQGLQFLIQYYNGEERAKGNILERFSAQQFPDLHSELNLSSLELGDSALYFCASSGRGGTINERFFGPGTRLTVL.

V and J are TRBV24-1 and TRBJ2-2; the D is unclear. CDR1 KGHDR and CDR2 SFDVKD come from the germline V gene. The CDR3 runs to 13 residues. The V and J ends lost 3 bases and 5 bases respectively, with 6 bases between them. CDR3 nucleotide sequence: TGTGCCACCAGTGATCTGCAGACCGGGGAGCTGTTTTTT. Its translation is CATSDLQTGELFF.

V and J are TRBV30 and TRBJ2-5, with D possibly TRBD2 on 5 matching bases. The CDR3 runs to 12 residues. Trimming pared 2 bases from V and 4 bases from J, leaving 8 bases between. Germline CDR1 and CDR2: GTSNPN and SVGIG (reference sequence). The CDR3 here is CAWSTGRETQYF. DNA of the CDR3: TGTGCCTGGAGTACGGGGAGAGAGACCCAGTACTTC.

This clonotype was counted at least ten times. This sequence joins TRBV12-3 or TRBV12-4 and TRBJ2-5; D gene ambiguous. V was cut by 6 bases and J by 1 base, with 15 bases left in between. This CDR3 is 15 amino acids long. The CDR3 sequence: CASSADRVIQETQYF. The CDR3, as DNA: TGTGCCAGCAGCGCCGACCGGGTGATCCAAGAGACCCAGTACTTC.

About this clonotype itself: One end of the junction fails to match germline, which may point to a read error. The gene calls are TRBV28 and TRBJ1-2; D may be TRBD1 (6 bases). The germline gives CDR1 MDHEN, CDR2 SYDVKM. The CDR3 is made up of 13 amino acids. CDR3 residues: CASSFVGALGSTF. CDR3 in DNA: TGTGCCAGCAGTTTTGTGGGGGCGCTGGGCTCCACCTTC.

The chain joins TRBV12-3 or TRBV12-4 to TRBJ1-6; D gene uncertain. Trimming removed 3 bases from V and 3 bases from J, with 30 bases in between. The CDR3 contains 22 residues. The CDR3 sequence is CASSFINPGADMLKGYNSPLHF. CDR3 in DNA: TGTGCCAGCAGTTTCATTAATCCGGGAGCCGACATGCTCAAGGGCTATAATTCACCCCTCCACTTT.

The chain uses TRBV18 and TRBJ2-1; no definite D call. CDR3 length equals 14 residues. Germline CDR1 KGHSH, CDR2 LQKENI. V lost 0 bases, J lost 8 bases, and 11 bases lay in between. CDR3 region: CASSPPDMVDEQFF. The CDR3 nucleotides are TGTGCCAGCTCACCACCGGATATGGTGGATGAGCAGTTCTTC.

Many counts were recorded for this clonotype. The V and J genes are TRBV15 and TRBJ2-7; 10 positions match TRBD2. This CDR3 has 14 amino acids. V was clipped by 1 base and J by 6 bases; unmatched bases: 3. Germline CDR1 LNHNV, CDR2 YYDKDF (reference sequence). The CDR3 coding sequence is TGTGCCACCAGCAGAGCGGCTAGCGGGAGCGAGCAGTACTTC. Translated: CATSRAASGSEQYF.

This clonotype occurred many times. The chain employs TRBV6-1 and TRBJ2-2; D call uncertain. Germline loops: CDR1 MNHNS, CDR2 SASEGT. V lost 6 bases, J lost 4 bases, and 9 bases lay in between. The CDR3 is made up of 13 amino acids. CDR3: CASSPGPTGELFF. The DNA for the CDR3 is TGTGCCAGCAGCCCCGGACCCACCGGGGAGCTGTTTTTT.